Each of the 10 T cell receptor beta chains below was sequenced from the same sample in a study of cytomegalovirus exposure and HLA in healthy donors. PCR used 60 Vbeta primers and 13 Jbeta primers. The repertoire was sequenced with immunoSEQ multiplex PCR; TCRdb's copy has only in-frame clones and lacks some. The data show 110,000 to 150,000 clones, approximately 80% seen once. Sequences were obtained from PBMCs. Receptors were obtained from a woman aged 55 to 70 in good health and CMV-seropositive.

The chain carries TRBV5-6 and TRBJ2-7; TRBD2 matches at 7 bases. The ends lost 3 bases at V and 6 bases at J; junction bases unmatched: 15. The CDR3 runs to 16 residues. The germline V gene has CDR1 SGHDT and CDR2 YYEEEE. The CDR3 here is CASSSGPTSWIPEQYF. The CDR3 nucleotides are TGTGCCAGCAGCTCCGGGCCGACTAGCTGGATCCCCGAGCAGTACTTC.

This rearrangement joins TRBV19 to TRBJ1-1; 7 positions match TRBD1. CDR1 LNHDA and CDR2 SQIVND come from the germline V gene (reference sequence). This CDR3 contains 15 residues. Trimming removed 5 bases from V and 4 bases from J; junction bases left unmatched: 10. The CDR3 nucleotides are TGTGCCAGTAGTCCAATGACAGGGAATCCCACTGAAGCTTTCTTT. Protein sequence: CASSPMTGNPTEAFF.

The chain employs TRBV28 and TRBJ1-6; D is unclear. V was pared by 8 bases and J by 7 bases, with 9 bases between. CDR1 is MDHEN and CDR2 is SYDVKM in the germline V gene. The CDR3 runs 12 residues. DNA of the CDR3: TGTGCCAGCCGAGGAGGAAATTCACCCCTCCACTTT. Encoded protein: CASRGGNSPLHF.

The chain has TRBV28 and TRBJ1-2; D uncertain. V lost 2 bases to trimming and J lost 7 bases, with 8 bases between them. Germline V gene sequence: CDR1 MDHEN, CDR2 SYDVKM. CDR3 length equals 12 residues. The CDR3 region is CASSLVSLGYTF. DNA for the CDR3: TGTGCCAGCAGTTTAGTAAGCCTTGGCTACACCTTC.

This clone was seen more than once but under ten times. The rearrangement uses TRBV7-3 and TRBJ2-5; 10 bases line up with TRBD2. In germline, CDR1 is SGHTA, CDR2 FQGTGA. J lost 6 bases, V lost 5 bases, and 6 bases had no gene match. The CDR3 extends over 14 amino acids. In nucleotides, the CDR3 is TGTGCCAGCAGCCTAGCGGGGGCAGGACAGACCCAGTACTTC. Protein sequence: CASSLAGAGQTQYF.

This chain joins TRBV19 and TRBJ1-1; D is uncertain. The V end lost 5 bases, the J end lost 0 bases, and 10 bases lay between the germline ends. Germline-derived CDR1 and CDR2 are LNHDA and SQIVND (reference sequence). There are 14 residues in the CDR3. This chain's CDR3 is CASSDRGVNTEAFF. The CDR3 region has the DNA TGTGCCAGTAGTGATCGAGGCGTGAACACTGAAGCTTTCTTT.

The gene calls are TRBV2 and TRBJ1-6, with a weak D call TRBD1 (5 bases). Germline CDR1 reads SNHLY; CDR2 reads FYNNEI. The CDR3 length is 15 residues. Deletions cut 6 bases from V and 0 bases from J, with 9 bases between. The CDR3 sequence: CASRADSSYNSPLHF. DNA for the CDR3: TGTGCCAGCAGGGCCGACAGCTCCTATAATTCACCCCTCCACTTT.

J is TRBJ2-7 and V is TRBV7-2, with 7 nucleotides matching TRBD2. V was clipped by 3 bases and J by 2 bases; unmatched bases: 19. Germline CDR1 reads SGHTA; CDR2 reads FQGNSA. The CDR3 totals 19 residues. CDR3 protein: CASSFEGGSPRVSTYEQYF. The CDR3 nucleotides are TGTGCCAGCAGCTTTGAGGGCGGGAGTCCCCGCGTTAGCACCTACGAGCAGTACTTC. Variable domain in full (rest from reference TRBV7-2 and TRBJ2-7): GAGVSQSPSNKVTEKGKDVELRCDPISGHTALYWYRQSLGQGLEFLIYFQGNSAPDKSGLPSDRFSAERTGGSVSTLTIQRTQQEDSAVYLCASSFEGGSPRVSTYEQYFGPGTRLTVT.

This clone came up a few times. This sequence joins TRBV28 and TRBJ2-1, with D possibly TRBD1 on 6 matching bases. The CDR3 extends over 14 amino acids. V was pared by 4 bases and J by 6 bases, with 13 bases between. CDR1 and CDR2 (germline): MDHEN, SYDVKM. The CDR3 region is CASSWGRKRNEQFF. In DNA, the CDR3 is TGTGCCAGCAGTTGGGGGCGAAAACGCAATGAGCAGTTCTTC.

The genes are TRBV5-4 and TRBJ2-5, with D possibly being TRBD1 (5 bases). The CDR3 extends over 13 amino acids. Trimming removed 5 bases at V and 5 bases at J, with 13 bases between. CDR1 is SGHNT and CDR2 is YYREEE in the germline V gene (reference sequence). The CDR3 loop is CASRPRPGETQYF. The CDR3 DNA reads as TGTGCCAGCAGGCCGAGGCCAGGGGAGACCCAGTACTTC. Combining the CDR3 with reference TRBV5-4 and TRBJ2-5 gives the whole variable domain ETGVTQSPTHLIKTRGQQVTLRCSSQSGHNTVSWYQQALGQGPQFIFQYYREEENGRGNFPPRFSGLQFPNYSSELNVNALELDDSALYLCASRPRPGETQYFGPGTRLLVL.